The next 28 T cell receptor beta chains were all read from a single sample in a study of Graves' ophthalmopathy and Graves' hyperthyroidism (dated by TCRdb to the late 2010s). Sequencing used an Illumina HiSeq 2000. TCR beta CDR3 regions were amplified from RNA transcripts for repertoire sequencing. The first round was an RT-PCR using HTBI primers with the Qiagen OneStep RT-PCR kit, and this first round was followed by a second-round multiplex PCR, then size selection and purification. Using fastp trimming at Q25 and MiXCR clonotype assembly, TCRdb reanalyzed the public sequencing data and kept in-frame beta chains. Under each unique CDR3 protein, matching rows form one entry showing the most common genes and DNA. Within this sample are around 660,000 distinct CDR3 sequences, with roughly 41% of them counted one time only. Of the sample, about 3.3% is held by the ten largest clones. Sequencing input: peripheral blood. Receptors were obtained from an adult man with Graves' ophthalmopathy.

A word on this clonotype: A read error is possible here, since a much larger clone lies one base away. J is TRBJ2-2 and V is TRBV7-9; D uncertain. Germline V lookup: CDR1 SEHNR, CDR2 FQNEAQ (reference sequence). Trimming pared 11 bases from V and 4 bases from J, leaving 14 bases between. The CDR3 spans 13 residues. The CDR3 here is CAWSTESTGELFF. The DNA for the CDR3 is TGTGCCTGGTCGACGGAGAGCACCGGGGAGCTGTTTTTT.

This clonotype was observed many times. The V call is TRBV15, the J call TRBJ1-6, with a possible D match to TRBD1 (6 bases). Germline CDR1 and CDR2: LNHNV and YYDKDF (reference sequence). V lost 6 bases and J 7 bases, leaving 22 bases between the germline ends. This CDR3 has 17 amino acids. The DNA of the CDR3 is TGTGCCACCAGGGCCCTCGCAGGGGCCGTCGGAAATTCACCCCTCCACTTT. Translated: CATRALAGAVGNSPLHF.

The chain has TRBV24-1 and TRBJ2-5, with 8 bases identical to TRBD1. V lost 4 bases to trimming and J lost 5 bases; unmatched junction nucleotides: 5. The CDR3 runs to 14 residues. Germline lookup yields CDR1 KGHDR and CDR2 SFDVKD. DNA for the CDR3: TGTGCCACCAGTGACCCGACAGGGGTTGAGACCCAGTACTTC. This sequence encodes CATSDPTGVETQYF.

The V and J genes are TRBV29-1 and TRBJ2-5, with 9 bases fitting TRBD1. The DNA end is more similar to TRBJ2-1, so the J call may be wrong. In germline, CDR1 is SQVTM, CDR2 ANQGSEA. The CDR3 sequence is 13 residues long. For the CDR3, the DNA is TGCAGCGTTGTAGGGACAGGGTACAATGAGCAGTTCTTC. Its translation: CSVVGTGYNEQFF.

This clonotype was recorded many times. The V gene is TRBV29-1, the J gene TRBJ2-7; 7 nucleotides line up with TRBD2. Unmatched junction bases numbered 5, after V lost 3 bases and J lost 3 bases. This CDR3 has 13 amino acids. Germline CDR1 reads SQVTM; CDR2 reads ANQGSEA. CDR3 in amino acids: CSVDSPSGYEQYF. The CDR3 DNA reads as TGCAGCGTTGATTCCCCTAGCGGCTACGAGCAGTACTTC.

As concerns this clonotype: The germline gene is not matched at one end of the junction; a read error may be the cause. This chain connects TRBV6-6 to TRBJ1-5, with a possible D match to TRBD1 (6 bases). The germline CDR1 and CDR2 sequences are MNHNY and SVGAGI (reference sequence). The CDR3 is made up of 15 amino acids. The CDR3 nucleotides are TGTGTCAGCAGTTACTCTGACAGGCCGGGGCAGCCCCAGCATTTT. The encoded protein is CVSSYSDRPGQPQHF.

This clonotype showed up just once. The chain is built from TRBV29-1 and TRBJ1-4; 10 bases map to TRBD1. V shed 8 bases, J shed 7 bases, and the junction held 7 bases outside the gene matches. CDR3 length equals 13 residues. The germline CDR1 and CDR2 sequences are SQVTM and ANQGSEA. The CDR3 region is CSYNRDRGEKLFF. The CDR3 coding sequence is TGCAGCTATAACCGGGACAGGGGTGAAAAACTGTTTTTT.

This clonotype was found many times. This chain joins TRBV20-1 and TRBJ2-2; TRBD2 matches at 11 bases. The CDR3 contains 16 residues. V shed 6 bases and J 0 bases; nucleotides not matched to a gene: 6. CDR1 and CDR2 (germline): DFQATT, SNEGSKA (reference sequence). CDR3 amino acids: CSAQLAGATNTGELFF. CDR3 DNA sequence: TGCAGTGCACAACTAGCGGGGGCTACGAACACCGGGGAGCTGTTTTTT.

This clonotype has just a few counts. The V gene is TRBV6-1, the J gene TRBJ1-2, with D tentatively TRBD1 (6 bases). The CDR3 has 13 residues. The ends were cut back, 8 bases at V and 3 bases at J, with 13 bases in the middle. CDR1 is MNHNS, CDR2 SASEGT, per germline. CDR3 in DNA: TGTGCCAGCGGAGGGGGTATAGACTATGGCTACACCTTC. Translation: CASGGGIDYGYTF.

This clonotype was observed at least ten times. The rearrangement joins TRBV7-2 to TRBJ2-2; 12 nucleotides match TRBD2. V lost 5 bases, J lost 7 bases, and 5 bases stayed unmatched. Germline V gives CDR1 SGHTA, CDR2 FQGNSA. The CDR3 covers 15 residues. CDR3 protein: CASSPSGGAIGELFF. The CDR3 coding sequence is TGTGCCAGCAGCCCTAGCGGGGGGGCGATCGGGGAGCTGTTTTTT.

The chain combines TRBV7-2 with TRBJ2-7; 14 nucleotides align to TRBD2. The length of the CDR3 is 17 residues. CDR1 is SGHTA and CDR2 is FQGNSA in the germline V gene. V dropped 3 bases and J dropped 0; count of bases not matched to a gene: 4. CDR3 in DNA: TGTGCCAGCAGCTTCGGGACTAGCGGGGGCAGCTCCTACGAGCAGTACTTC. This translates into CASSFGTSGGSSYEQYF. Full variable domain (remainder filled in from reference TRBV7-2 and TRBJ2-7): GAGVSQSPSNKVTEKGKDVELRCDPISGHTALYWYRQSLGQGLEFLIYFQGNSAPDKSGLPSDRFSAERTGGSVSTLTIQRTQQEDSAVYLCASSFGTSGGSSYEQYFGPGTRLTVT.

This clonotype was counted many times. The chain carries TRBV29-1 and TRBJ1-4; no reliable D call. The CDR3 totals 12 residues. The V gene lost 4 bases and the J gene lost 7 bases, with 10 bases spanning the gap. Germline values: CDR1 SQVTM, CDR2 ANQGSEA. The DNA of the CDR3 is TGCAGCGTTGCTCTTAGTGCTGAAAAACTGTTTTTT. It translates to CSVALSAEKLFF.

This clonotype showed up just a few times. For the CDR3, the DNA is TGTGCTAGTGGTTACCGCCCGGTAGGCTACACCTTC. Residues: CASGYRPVGYTF. This chain connects TRBV12-5 to TRBJ1-2; D gene uncertain. Trimming removed 4 bases from V and 8 bases from J, with 11 bases in between. Looked up from germline, CDR1 is LGHNT and CDR2 is FRNRAP. The CDR3 is made up of 12 amino acids.

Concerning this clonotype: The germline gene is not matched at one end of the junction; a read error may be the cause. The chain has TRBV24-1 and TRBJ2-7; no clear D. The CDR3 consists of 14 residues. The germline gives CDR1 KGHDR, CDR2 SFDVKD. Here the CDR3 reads CASSAGRASYEQYF. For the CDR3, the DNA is TGTGCCAGCAGTGCCGGACGTGCCTCCTACGAGCAGTACTTC.

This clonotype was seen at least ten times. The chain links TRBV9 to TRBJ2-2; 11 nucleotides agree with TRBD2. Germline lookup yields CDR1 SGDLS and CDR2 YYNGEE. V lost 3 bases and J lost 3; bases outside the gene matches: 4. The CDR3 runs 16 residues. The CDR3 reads CASSATSGSDTGELFF. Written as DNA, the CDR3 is TGTGCCAGCAGCGCAACTAGCGGGAGCGACACCGGGGAGCTGTTTTTT.

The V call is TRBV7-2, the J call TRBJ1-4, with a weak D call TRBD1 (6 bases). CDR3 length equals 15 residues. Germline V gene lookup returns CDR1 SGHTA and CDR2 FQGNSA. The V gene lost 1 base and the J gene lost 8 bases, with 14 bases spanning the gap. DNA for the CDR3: TGTGCCAGCAGCTTAGATCGCGGGGGCCAGGAAAAACTGTTTTTT. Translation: CASSLDRGGQEKLFF.

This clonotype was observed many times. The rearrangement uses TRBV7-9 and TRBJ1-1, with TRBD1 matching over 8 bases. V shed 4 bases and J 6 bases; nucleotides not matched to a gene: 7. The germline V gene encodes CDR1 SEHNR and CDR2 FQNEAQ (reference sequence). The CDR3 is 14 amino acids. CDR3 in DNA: TGTGCCAGCAGCTCGACAGGGGAAGTGGCTGAAGCTTTCTTT. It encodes CASSSTGEVAEAFF. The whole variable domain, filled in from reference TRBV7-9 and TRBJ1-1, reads DTGVSQNPRHKITKRGQNVTFRCDPISEHNRLYWYRQTLGQGPEFLTYFQNEAQLEKSRLLSDRFSAERPKGSFSTLEIQRTEQGDSAMYLCASSSTGEVAEAFFGQGTRLTVV.

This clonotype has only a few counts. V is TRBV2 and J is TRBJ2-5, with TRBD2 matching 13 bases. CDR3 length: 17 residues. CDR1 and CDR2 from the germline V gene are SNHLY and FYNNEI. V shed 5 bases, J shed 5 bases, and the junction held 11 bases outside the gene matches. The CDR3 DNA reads TGTGCCAGCAGTCGCCGGACTAGCGGGAGAATGTCGGAGACCCAGTACTTC. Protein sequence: CASSRRTSGRMSETQYF.

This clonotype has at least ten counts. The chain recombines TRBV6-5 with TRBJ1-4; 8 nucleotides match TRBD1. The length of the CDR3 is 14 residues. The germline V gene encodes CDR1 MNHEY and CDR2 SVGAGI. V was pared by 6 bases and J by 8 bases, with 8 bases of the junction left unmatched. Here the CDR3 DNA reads TGTGCCAGCAGCCCTCCGGGACAGGTCGAAAAACTGTTTTTT. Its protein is CASSPPGQVEKLFF.

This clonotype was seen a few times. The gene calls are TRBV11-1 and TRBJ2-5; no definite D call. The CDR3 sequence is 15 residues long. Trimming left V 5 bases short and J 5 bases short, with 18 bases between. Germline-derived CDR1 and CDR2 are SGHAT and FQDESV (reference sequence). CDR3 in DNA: TGTGCCAGCAGCGTTCGGACCCGGCTGAGTGAGACCCAGTACTTC. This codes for CASSVRTRLSETQYF.

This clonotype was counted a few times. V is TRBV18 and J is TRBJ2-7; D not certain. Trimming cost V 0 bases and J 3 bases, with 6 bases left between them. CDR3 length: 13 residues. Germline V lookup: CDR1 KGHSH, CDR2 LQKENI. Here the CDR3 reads CASSPPLLYEQYF. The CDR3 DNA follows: TGTGCCAGCTCACCACCCCTACTCTACGAGCAGTACTTC. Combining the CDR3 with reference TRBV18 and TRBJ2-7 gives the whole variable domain NAGVMQNPRHLVRRRGQEARLRCSPMKGHSHVYWYRQLPEEGLKFMVYLQKENIIDESGMPKERFSAEFPKEGPSILRIQQVVRGDSAAYFCASSPPLLYEQYFGPGTRLTVT.

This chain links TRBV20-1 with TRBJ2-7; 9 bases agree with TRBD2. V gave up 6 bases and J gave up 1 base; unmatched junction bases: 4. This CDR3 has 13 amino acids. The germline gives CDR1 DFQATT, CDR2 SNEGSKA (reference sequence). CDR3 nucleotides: TGCAGTGCCACGGCGGGGGGGTCCTACGAGCAGTACTTC. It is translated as CSATAGGSYEQYF.

CDR3 amino acids: CAIKTGRETQYF. The CDR3 DNA sequence: TGTGCCATCAAGACGGGAAGGGAGACCCAGTACTTC. The chain recombines TRBV10-3 with TRBJ2-5, with a weak D call TRBD2 (5 bases). The CDR3 totals 12 residues. Per germline, CDR1 ENHRY and CDR2 SYGVKD. V was trimmed by 7 bases and J by 5 bases, leaving 11 bases between them.

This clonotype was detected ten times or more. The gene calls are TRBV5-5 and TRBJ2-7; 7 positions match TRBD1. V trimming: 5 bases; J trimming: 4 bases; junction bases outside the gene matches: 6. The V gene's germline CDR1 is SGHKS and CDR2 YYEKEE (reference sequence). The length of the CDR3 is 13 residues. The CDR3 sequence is CASSRDSRYEQYF. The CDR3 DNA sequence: TGTGCCAGCAGTCGGGACAGCAGATACGAGCAGTACTTC. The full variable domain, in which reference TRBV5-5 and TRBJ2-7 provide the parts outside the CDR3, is DAGVTQSPTHLIKTRGQQVTLRCSPISGHKSVSWYQQVLGQGPQFIFQYYEKEERGRGNFPDRFSARQFPNYSSELNVNALLLGDSALYLCASSRDSRYEQYFGPGTRLTVT.

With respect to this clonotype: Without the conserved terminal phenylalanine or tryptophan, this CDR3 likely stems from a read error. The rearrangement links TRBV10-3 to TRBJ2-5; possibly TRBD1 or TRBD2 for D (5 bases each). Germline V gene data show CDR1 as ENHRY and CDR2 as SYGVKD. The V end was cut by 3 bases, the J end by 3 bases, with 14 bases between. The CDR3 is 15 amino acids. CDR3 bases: TGTGCCATCAGTGACTCACCCGGGGCTAAAGAGACCCAGTACCTC. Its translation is CAISDSPGAKETQYL.

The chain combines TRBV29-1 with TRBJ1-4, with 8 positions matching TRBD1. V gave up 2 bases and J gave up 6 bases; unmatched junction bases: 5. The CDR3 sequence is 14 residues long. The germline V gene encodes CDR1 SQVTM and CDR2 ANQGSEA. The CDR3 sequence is CSVEHQDRDEKLFF. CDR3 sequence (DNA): TGCAGCGTTGAACACCAGGACAGGGATGAAAAACTGTTTTTT.

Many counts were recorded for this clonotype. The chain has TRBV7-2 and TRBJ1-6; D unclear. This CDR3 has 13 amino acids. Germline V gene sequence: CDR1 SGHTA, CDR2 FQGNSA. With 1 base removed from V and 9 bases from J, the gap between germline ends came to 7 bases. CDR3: CASSLGSFSPLHF. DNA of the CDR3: TGTGCCAGCAGCTTAGGTTCGTTTTCACCCCTCCACTTT.

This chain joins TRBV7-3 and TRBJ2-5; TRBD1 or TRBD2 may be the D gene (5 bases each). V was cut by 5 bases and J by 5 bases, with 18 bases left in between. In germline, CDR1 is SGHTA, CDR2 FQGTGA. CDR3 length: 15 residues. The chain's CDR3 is CASSPPGIRGETQYF. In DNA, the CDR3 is TGTGCCAGCAGCCCCCCAGGGATACGAGGGGAGACCCAGTACTTC.